This TCR beta chain was recovered during a study of spatial heterogeneity in lung cancer. TCR cDNA molecules each had a unique molecular identifier. TCRdb re-analysed the 5' RACE reads in MiXCR, keeping a single row per CDR3 protein. The sample has roughly 15,000 distinct CDR3 sequences; 7.9% are singletons. Specified time point: sample taken at primary tumor resection. Whole RNA was taken from tumor, nontumor lung or frozen PBMC; it was then sequenced unsorted. CDR1 and CDR2 (germline): SGDLS, YYNGEE. V dropped 0 bases and J dropped 4 bases, with 8 bases sitting between them. The CDR3 extends over 14 amino acids.

The chain couples TRBV9 to TRBJ2-1, with a weak D call TRBD2 (6 bases). This receptor was taken from a female donor with early-stage non-small cell lung cancer. Sequences were derived from PBMCs, sampled at surgery. The CDR3 DNA follows: TGTGCCAGCAGCGTAGGGGGAGGATACAATGAGCAGTTCTTC. Translation: CASSVGGGYNEQFF.